Listed below are T cell receptor beta chains from one sample, sequenced in a study of Graves' ophthalmopathy and Graves' hyperthyroidism. TCRdb re-called the multiplex PCR reads through MiXCR, storing one row per CDR3 protein. The sample holds roughly 1.1 million distinct CDR3 sequences, about 35% seen once. Sequencing was performed on peripheral blood or thyroid tissue (not recorded which). The receptors originated from an adult man with Graves' hyperthyroidism. Both conserved end residues are part of each CDR3. A D gene is named only where the DNA matches it firmly. The listing skips clone size in some rows; elsewhere it reads once, few, many or a size class.

j_call v_call d_call clone_size cdr3_aa cdr3_nt
TRBJ2-7 TRBV20-1 NA many CSASLGERPSYEQYF TGCAGTGCTAGCTTGGGGGAGAGACCATCCTACGAGCAGTACTTC
TRBJ1-4 TRBV27 NA NA CASSLSRAREKLFF TGTGCCAGCAGTTTATCCCGGGCGAGGGAAAAACTGTTTTTT
TRBJ2-5 TRBV28 NA NA CASSLNRAGTSRTQYF TGTGCCAGCAGTTTAAATCGTGCAGGGACCTCACGGACCCAGTACTTC
TRBJ2-7 TRBV4-3 TRBD1 NA CASSRTGGPNYEQYF TGCGCCAGCAGCCGAACAGGGGGTCCAAACTACGAGCAGTACTTC
TRBJ1-6 TRBV7-3 TRBD1 NA CASSITGDTYNSPLHF TGTGCCAGCAGCATAACAGGGGACACCTATAATTCACCCCTCCACTTT
TRBJ2-7 TRBV20-1 NA NA CSATIPTYYEQYF TGCAGTGCTACCATACCCACCTACTACGAGCAGTACTTC
TRBJ1-1 TRBV7-2 NA many CASSLVKENTEAFF TGTGCCAGCAGCTTAGTAAAGGAGAACACTGAAGCTTTCTTT
TRBJ2-5 TRBV9 NA NA CASSVAEWRQEAQYF TGTGCCAGCAGCGTAGCTGAATGGCGCCAAGAGGCCCAGTACTTC
TRBJ2-6 TRBV28 NA NA CASRGLQNTGANVLTF TGTGCCAGCAGAGGACTCCAGAACACCGGGGCCAACGTCCTGACTTTC
TRBJ2-7 TRBV19 NA NA CASSIDRTGALDF TGTGCCAGTAGTATCGACCGGACCGGGGCCCTCGATTTC
TRBJ1-1 TRBV29-1 NA NA CSAAHLQGSTEAFF TGCAGCGCTGCACACCTCCAGGGTAGCACTGAAGCTTTCTTT
TRBJ2-7 TRBV19 TRBD2 many CASSLTLARTSYEQYF TGTGCCAGTAGTCTAACACTAGCGCGTACGTCCTACGAGCAGTACTTC
TRBJ1-2 TRBV2 NA NA CASERGADYGYTF TGTGCCAGCGAAAGGGGAGCCGACTATGGCTACACCTTC
TRBJ1-6 TRBV20-1 TRBD1 NA CSAEGQGRGSPLHF TGCAGTGCTGAAGGACAGGGGCGGGGTTCACCCCTCCACTTT
TRBJ1-1 TRBV9 TRBD1 many CASSETGVRGNTEAFF TGTGCCAGCAGTGAAACAGGGGTAAGAGGGAACACTGAAGCTTTCTTT
TRBJ1-1 TRBV28 NA NA CASRQIMNTEAFF TGTGCCAGCAGGCAAATTATGAACACTGAAGCTTTCTTT
TRBJ2-7 TRBV6-2/TRBV6-3 NA NA CASATGREQYF TGTGCCAGCGCGACAGGACGGGAGCAGTACTTC
TRBJ1-1 TRBV12-3/TRBV12-4 NA many CASSSYTEAFF TGTGCCAGCAGCTCTTACACTGAAGCTTTCTTT
TRBJ2-7 TRBV29-1 NA NA CSVVGGGRSGEQYF TGCAGCGTTGTTGGCGGAGGTCGATCTGGGGAGCAGTACTTC
TRBJ1-5 TRBV24-1 NA NA CATSFRPNQPQHF TGTGCCACCAGTTTCAGGCCCAATCAGCCCCAGCATTTT
TRBJ1-6 TRBV30 NA few CAWSPDGNNSPLHF TGTGCCTGGAGTCCTGACGGAAATAATTCACCCCTCCACTTT
TRBJ2-7 TRBV6-1 NA NA CASTQGLNSYEQYF TGTGCCAGCACTCAAGGCCTCAACTCCTACGAGCAGTACTTC
TRBJ2-7 TRBV3-1 TRBD2 NA CASSHNPERGDRAYEQYF TGTGCCAGCAGCCACAACCCTGAACGGGGGGATCGGGCCTACGAGCAGTACTTC
TRBJ1-1 TRBV7-2 NA many CASSFNRDAEAFF TGTGCCAGCAGCTTTAACCGGGACGCTGAAGCTTTCTTT
TRBJ1-2 TRBV25-1 NA NA CASVLGGPGGYTF TGTGCCAGCGTTCTGGGGGGGCCAGGAGGCTACACCTTC
TRBJ2-5 TRBV20-1 NA NA CSASNSGRTETQYF TGCAGTGCTAGTAACTCGGGACGGACGGAGACCCAGTACTTC
TRBJ1-5 TRBV10-3 NA NA CAISESGEPQHF TGTGCCATCAGTGAGTCGGGGGAACCCCAGCATTTT
TRBJ2-5 TRBV11-2 TRBD1 NA CARGTGGIETQYF TGTGCCAGAGGGACAGGGGGCATTGAGACCCAGTACTTC
TRBJ2-7 TRBV12-3/TRBV12-4 NA few CASSSAVRSGRQYF TGTGCCAGCAGCTCCGCAGTCCGGTCGGGGCGGCAGTACTTC
TRBJ1-2 TRBV19 NA NA CASSIRRGDYGYTF TGTGCCAGTAGTATCAGGAGAGGGGACTATGGCTACACCTTC
TRBJ1-6 TRBV10-3 NA many CAIRDLQGNSPLHF TGTGCCATCAGGGACTTACAGGGCAATTCACCCCTCCACTTT
TRBJ1-6 TRBV20-1 NA NA CSADYNSPLHF TGCAGTGCTGATTATAATTCACCCCTCCACTTT
TRBJ2-2 TRBV29-1 NA many CSVERGRQNTGELFF TGCAGCGTTGAAAGAGGCAGGCAAAACACCGGGGAGCTGTTTTTT
TRBJ2-7 TRBV20-1 NA few CSARQARLVGFYEQYF TGCAGTGCTAGACAAGCGCGGCTTGTCGGGTTTTACGAGCAGTACTTC
TRBJ1-3 TRBV7-9 NA few CASSLGPVFSGNTIYF TGTGCCAGCAGCTTAGGCCCGGTTTTCTCTGGAAACACCATATATTTT
TRBJ2-5 TRBV29-1 NA many CSGGEVETQYF TGCAGCGGGGGGGAGGTAGAGACCCAGTACTTC
TRBJ1-1 TRBV12-3/TRBV12-4 TRBD1 few CASSRGQGGSDTEAFF TGTGCCAGCAGCCGAGGACAGGGGGGTTCGGACACTGAAGCTTTCTTT
TRBJ2-5 TRBV7-6 NA NA CASGFTEGDRETQYF TGTGCCAGCGGGTTTACGGAGGGGGACCGAGAGACCCAGTACTTC
TRBJ1-1 TRBV15 TRBD1 few CATSRGQGVSEAFF TGTGCCACCAGCAGAGGACAGGGGGTCTCTGAAGCTTTCTTT
TRBJ2-2 TRBV29-1 NA NA CSVEQGGTGELFF TGCAGCGTTGAGCAGGGGGGGACCGGGGAGCTGTTTTTT
TRBJ2-7 TRBV9 NA many CASSRRRDTPYEQYF TGTGCCAGCAGCAGACGACGGGACACACCCTACGAGCAGTACTTC
TRBJ1-1 TRBV13 TRBD1 many CASSTGDRVVTEAFF TGTGCCAGCAGCACGGGGGACAGGGTGGTCACCGAAGCTTTCTTT
TRBJ1-6 TRBV29-1 TRBD1 NA CSRDGQGRFSPLHF TGCAGCAGGGACGGACAGGGGAGGTTCTCACCCCTCCACTTT
TRBJ2-7 TRBV7-9 TRBD2 NA CASSFSLAGLPYEQYF TGTGCCAGCAGTTTTAGTCTAGCGGGATTACCCTACGAGCAGTACTTC
TRBJ1-2 TRBV20-1 NA NA CSARSQLYGYTF TGCAGTGCTAGGTCCCAACTTTATGGCTACACCTTC
TRBJ1-1 TRBV15 TRBD1 NA CATSYRTGVMNTEAFF TGTGCCACCAGCTACCGGACAGGGGTCATGAACACTGAAGCTTTCTTT
TRBJ1-5 TRBV20-1 NA many CSASFRDRDQPQHF TGCAGTGCTAGTTTCCGTGACCGCGATCAGCCCCAGCATTTT
TRBJ2-7 TRBV11-2 NA NA CASKEAGYAYEQYF TGTGCCAGCAAAGAAGCAGGGTATGCCTACGAGCAGTACTTC
TRBJ2-2 TRBV11-2 NA few CATHHMGGTGELFF TGTGCCACCCATCATATGGGGGGCACCGGGGAGCTGTTTTTT
TRBJ1-1 TRBV5-6 TRBD1 few CASSPTGTVEAFF TGTGCCAGCAGCCCTACCGGGACAGTTGAAGCTTTCTTT
TRBJ2-5 TRBV29-1 NA NA CSAVTRETQYF TGCAGCGCTGTAACTAGGGAGACCCAGTACTTC
TRBJ1-5 TRBV7-4 NA NA CASSFRAGTLQHF TGTGCCAGCAGTTTTCGGGCCGGGACACTCCAGCATTTT
TRBJ1-1 TRBV20-1 TRBD1 NA CSARDLPGQRTEAFF TGCAGTGCTAGAGATCTCCCGGGACAGCGAACTGAAGCTTTCTTT
TRBJ2-5 TRBV6-2/TRBV6-3 NA few CASSHRPNRDQETQYF TGTGCCAGCAGCCACCGACCTAACAGGGACCAAGAGACCCAGTACTTC
TRBJ1-2 TRBV5-8 TRBD1 many CASSLEGTGVGYTF TGTGCCAGCAGCTTGGAAGGGACAGGGGTTGGCTACACCTTC
TRBJ1-3 TRBV25-1 NA many CASSRQSGNTIYF TGTGCCAGCAGTAGACAGTCTGGAAACACCATATATTTT
TRBJ1-3 TRBV7-2 NA few CASSILGARGNTIYF TGTGCCAGCAGCATTTTAGGGGCGCGGGGAAACACCATATATTTT
TRBJ2-7 TRBV28 NA few CASSRGRRYYEQYF TGTGCCAGCAGTCGGGGGAGGAGGTATTACGAGCAGTACTTC
TRBJ2-7 TRBV5-1 NA few CASSPDRSGEQYF TGCGCCAGCAGCCCTGACAGGTCCGGCGAGCAGTACTTC